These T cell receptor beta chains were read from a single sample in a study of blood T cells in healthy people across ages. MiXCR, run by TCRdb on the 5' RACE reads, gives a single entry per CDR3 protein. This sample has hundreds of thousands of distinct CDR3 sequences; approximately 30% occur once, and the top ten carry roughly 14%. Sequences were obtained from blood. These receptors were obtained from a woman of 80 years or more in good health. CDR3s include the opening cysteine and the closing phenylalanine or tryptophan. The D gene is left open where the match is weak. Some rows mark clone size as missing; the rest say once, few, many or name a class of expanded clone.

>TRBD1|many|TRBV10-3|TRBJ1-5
CAISPGQGAQPQHF
TGTGCCATCAGCCCAGGACAGGGGGCTCAGCCCCAGCATTTT
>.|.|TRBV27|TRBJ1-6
CASSSLKSPLHF
TGTGCCAGCAGTTCCCTGAAGTCACCCCTCCACTTT
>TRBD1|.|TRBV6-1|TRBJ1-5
CASSVGRGPGNQPQHF
TGTGCCAGCAGTGTTGGCAGGGGGCCAGGCAATCAGCCCCAGCATTTT
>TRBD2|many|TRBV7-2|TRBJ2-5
CASSLTSGGGETQYF
TGTGCCAGCAGCCTGACTAGCGGGGGTGGGGAGACCCAGTACTTC
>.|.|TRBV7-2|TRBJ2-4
CASSNSGVDKNIQYF
TGTGCCAGCAGCAACAGTGGGGTGGACAAAAACATTCAGTACTTC
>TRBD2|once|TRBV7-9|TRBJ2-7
CASSSGTSDSYEQYF
TGTGCCAGCAGTTCCGGGACTAGCGACTCCTACGAGCAGTACTTC
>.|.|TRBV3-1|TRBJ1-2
CASSQGLSTWYGYTF
TGTGCCAGCAGCCAAGGTCTCTCCACTTGGTATGGCTACACCTTC
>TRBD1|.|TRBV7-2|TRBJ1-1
CASSLRLGQGTEAFF
TGTGCCAGCAGCCTAAGATTGGGACAGGGGACTGAAGCTTTCTTT
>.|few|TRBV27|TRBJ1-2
CASSLSMSGYYGYTF
TGTGCCAGCAGTTTATCGATGTCAGGGTACTATGGCTACACCTTC
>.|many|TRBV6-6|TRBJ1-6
CASIPGLDGSPLHF
TGTGCCAGCATCCCGGGGCTAGATGGTTCACCCCTCCACTTT
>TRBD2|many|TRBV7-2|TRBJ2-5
CASSLGTRGLLQETQYF
TGTGCCAGCAGCTTAGGGACTAGGGGCTTACTTCAAGAGACCCAGTACTTC
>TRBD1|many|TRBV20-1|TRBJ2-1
CSATSGTGDPNEQFF
TGCAGTGCCACCTCCGGGACAGGGGACCCAAATGAGCAGTTCTTC